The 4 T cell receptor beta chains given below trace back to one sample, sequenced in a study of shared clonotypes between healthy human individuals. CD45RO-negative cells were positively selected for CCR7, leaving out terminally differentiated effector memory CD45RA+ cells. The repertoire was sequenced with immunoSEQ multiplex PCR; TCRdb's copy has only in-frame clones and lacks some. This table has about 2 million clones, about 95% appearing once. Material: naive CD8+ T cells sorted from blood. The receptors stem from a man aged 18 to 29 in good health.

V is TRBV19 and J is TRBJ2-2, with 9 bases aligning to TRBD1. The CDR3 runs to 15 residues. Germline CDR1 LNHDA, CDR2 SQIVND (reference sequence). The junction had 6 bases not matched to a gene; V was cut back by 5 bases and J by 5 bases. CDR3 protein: CASSLNRGRTGELFF. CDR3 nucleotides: TGTGCCAGTAGTCTAAACAGGGGGCGGACCGGGGAGCTGTTTTTT. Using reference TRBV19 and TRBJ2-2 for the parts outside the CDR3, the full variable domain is DGGITQSPKYLFRKEGQNVTLSCEQNLNHDAMYWYRQDPGQGLRLIYYSQIVNDFQKGDIAEGYSVSREKKESFPLTVTSAQKNPTAFYLCASSLNRGRTGELFFGEGSRLTVL.

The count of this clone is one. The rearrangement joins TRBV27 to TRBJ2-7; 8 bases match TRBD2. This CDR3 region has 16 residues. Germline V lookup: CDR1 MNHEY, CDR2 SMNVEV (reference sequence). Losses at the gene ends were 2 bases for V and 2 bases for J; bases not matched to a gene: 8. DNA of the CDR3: TGTGCCAGCAGTTTAATTATAGCGGGGCCCACCTACGAGCAGTACTTC. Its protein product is CASSLIIAGPTYEQYF.

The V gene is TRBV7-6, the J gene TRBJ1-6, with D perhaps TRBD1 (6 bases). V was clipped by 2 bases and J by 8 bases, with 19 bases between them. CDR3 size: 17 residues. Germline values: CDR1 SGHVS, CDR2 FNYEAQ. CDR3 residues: CASSLQGQGGGYSPLHF. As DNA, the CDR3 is TGTGCCAGCAGCTTACAAGGCCAAGGGGGAGGTTATTCACCCCTCCACTTT.

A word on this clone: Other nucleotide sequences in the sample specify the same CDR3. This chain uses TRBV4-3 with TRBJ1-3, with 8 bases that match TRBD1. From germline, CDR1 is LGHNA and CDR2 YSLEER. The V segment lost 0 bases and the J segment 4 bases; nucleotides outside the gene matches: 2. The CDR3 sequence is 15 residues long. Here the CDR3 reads CASSQDRGPGNTIYF. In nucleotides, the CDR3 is TGCGCCAGCAGCCAAGACAGGGGGCCGGGAAACACCATATATTTT.